This TCR beta chain was identified during a study of cytomegalovirus exposure and HLA in healthy donors. Broader study findings: In vitro confirmation showed a few CMV-associated chains to be CMV antigen specific. The listing of roughly 160 TCR beta chains classed them as cytomegalovirus-associated.

Note on this clone: Antigen: not known.

Assay used: immunoSEQ multiplex PCR; TCRdb lists only in-frame clones, some missing. The sample shows roughly 250,000 clones, about 86% of them seen only once. With 4 bases removed from V and 4 bases from J, the gap between germline ends came to 11 bases. Germline loops: CDR1 SGHDT, CDR2 YYEEEE. The CDR3 covers 13 residues. The chain uses TRBV5-6 and TRBJ1-1; tentative D call: TRBD1 (5 bases). This TCR was recovered from a woman under 40 in good health and CMV-seropositive. Sequencing was carried out using PBMCs. The CDR3 sequence is CASSTAGSTEAFF. For the CDR3, the DNA is TGTGCCAGCAGCACCGCAGGGTCCACTGAAGCTTTCTTT. The variable domain in full, completed from reference TRBV5-6 and TRBJ1-1, reads DAGVTQSPTHLIKTRGQQVTLRCSPKSGHDTVSWYQQALGQGPQFIFQYYEEEERQRGNFPDRFSGHQFPNYSSELNVNALLLGDSALYLCASSTAGSTEAFFGQGTRLTVV.